Listed here are 6 T cell receptor beta chains from one sample, sequenced in a study. TCRdb ran MiXCR on the 5' RACE reads and lists one entry per CDR3 protein. This table holds over 45,000 distinct CDR3 sequences, less than 30% found once. Treg sorting used a CD4+CD25+CD127-/low gate. The source material was tumor-infiltrating Tregs sorted from the breast tumor. The receptors originated from a female donor with breast cancer.

In DNA form, the CDR3 reads TGTGCCAGCAGTCGTGCGGACAGGGGAAGGGATACGCAGTATTTT. This translates into CASSRADRGRDTQYF. The V call is TRBV27, the J call TRBJ2-3; 9 nucleotides align to TRBD1. This CDR3 is 15 amino acids long. Germline V gene data show CDR1 as MNHEY and CDR2 as SMNVEV (reference sequence). The V gene end was trimmed by 5 bases and the J gene end by 6 bases; junction bases not matched to a gene: 9.

The chain links TRBV7-8 to TRBJ2-1, with D maybe TRBD2 (5 bases). This CDR3 has 13 residues. Trimming took 3 bases from V and 8 from J, leaving 11 bases between them. Germline V lookup: CDR1 SGHVS, CDR2 FQNEAQ. The DNA of the CDR3 is TGTGCCAGCAGCTTGTACGGGGTTGATGAGCAGTTCTTC. Residues: CASSLYGVDEQFF.

A few counts support this clonotype. CDR3 loop: CASSALPMTAHQPQHF. The CDR3, as DNA: TGTGCCAGCAGTGCCCTGCCTATGACGGCTCATCAGCCCCAGCATTTT. The rearrangement links TRBV6-1 to TRBJ1-5; D is unresolved. Trimming took off 4 bases at V and 5 bases at J, with 18 bases between the two ends. Germline V gives CDR1 MNHNS, CDR2 SASEGT. The CDR3 totals 16 residues.

Many counts were recorded for this clonotype. The chain is built from TRBV4-2 and TRBJ2-7, with 7 bases aligning to TRBD1. V trimming: 0 bases; J trimming: 4 bases; junction bases outside the gene matches: 12. The CDR3 extends over 17 amino acids. CDR1 and CDR2 from the germline V gene are LGHNA and YNFKEQ. The CDR3 loop reads CASSQDPKTGDRYEQYF. CDR3 nucleotides: TGTGCCAGCAGCCAAGATCCTAAAACAGGGGATCGGTACGAGCAGTACTTC.

Ten or more counts support this clonotype. This rearrangement joins TRBV20-1 to TRBJ2-1; a possible D gene is TRBD1 (5 bases). The CDR3 spans 15 residues. Germline V CDR1 and CDR2: DFQATT, SNEGSKA (reference sequence). With 0 bases removed from V and 5 bases from J, the gap between germline ends came to 14 bases. CDR3: CSARDVTELNNEQFF. CDR3 nucleotide sequence: TGCAGTGCTAGAGATGTGACAGAGTTAAACAATGAGCAGTTCTTC.

The chain recombines TRBV29-1 with TRBJ2-1; D gene ambiguous. V was cut by 5 bases and J by 7 bases, with 12 bases left in between. There are 12 residues in the CDR3. CDR1 is SQVTM, CDR2 ANQGSEA, per germline. The CDR3 spells CSVLWLANEQFF. Written as DNA, the CDR3 is TGCAGCGTTTTATGGTTGGCGAATGAGCAGTTCTTC.